This T cell receptor beta chain was documented in a study of control samples from healthy donors and cancer patients. This CDR3 has 15 amino acids. Assay used: immunoSEQ multiplex PCR; TCRdb lists only in-frame clones, some missing. The profile shows more than 70,000 clones, approximately 94% of them singletons. In this sample, this clone turned up once. The sequenced sample was blood. This TCR was recovered from a woman in her thirties in good health. The gene calls are TRBV21-1 and TRBJ1-4. TRBV21-1 is listed as a pseudogene. Written as DNA, the CDR3 is TGTGCCAGCAGCAAAGCGCTTACAGCGAATGAAAAACTGTTTTTT. This gives the protein CASSKALTANEKLFF.